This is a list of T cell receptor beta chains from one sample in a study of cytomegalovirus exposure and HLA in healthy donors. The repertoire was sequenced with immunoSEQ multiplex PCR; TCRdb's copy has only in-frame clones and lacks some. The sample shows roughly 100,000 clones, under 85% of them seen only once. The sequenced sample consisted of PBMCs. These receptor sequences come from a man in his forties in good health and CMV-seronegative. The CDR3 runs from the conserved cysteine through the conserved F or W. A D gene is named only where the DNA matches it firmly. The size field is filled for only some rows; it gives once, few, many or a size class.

CASSTHTRGRAYEQYF	TGTGCCAGTAGTACCCACACCCGCGGGAGGGCCTACGAGCAGTACTTC	TRBJ2-7	TRBV19	-	TRBD2
CASSPSAGASYEQYF	TGCGCCAGCAGCCCCTCAGCGGGAGCATCCTACGAGCAGTACTTC	TRBJ2-7	TRBV4-1	once	TRBD2
CASSPRLHTDTQYF	TGTGCCAGCAGCCCACGATTACACACAGATACGCAGTATTTT	TRBJ2-3	TRBV11-1	-	-
CASSLWGTGGAEQYF	TGTGCCAGCAGTTTATGGGGGACAGGGGGCGCCGAGCAGTACTTC	TRBJ2-7	TRBV27	few	TRBD1
CAWAASGGNQPQHF	TGTGCCTGGGCGGCGTCCGGTGGGAATCAGCCCCAGCATTTT	TRBJ1-5	TRBV30	-	-
CASSDKLAGGYNEQFF	TGTGCCAGCAGTGACAAGCTAGCGGGAGGGTACAATGAGCAGTTCTTC	TRBJ2-1	TRBV6-4	-	TRBD2
CASIDGGLASTDTQYF	TGTGCCAGCATCGACGGCGGGCTAGCGAGCACAGATACGCAGTATTTT	TRBJ2-3	TRBV7-2	few	-
CASSFNRGYEQYF	TGTGCCAGCAGTTTCAACAGGGGATACGAGCAGTACTTC	TRBJ2-7	TRBV27	-	TRBD1
CASSFGGRNEKLFF	TGTGCCAGCAGTTTCGGGGGGAGGAATGAAAAACTGTTTTTT	TRBJ1-4	TRBV28	-	-
CASSDLGDKETQYF	TGTGCCAGCAGTGATTTAGGGGACAAGGAGACCCAGTACTTC	TRBJ2-5	TRBV25-1	-	-
CASSAPTGEETQYF	TGTGCCAGCAGCGCCCCGACAGGGGAAGAGACCCAGTACTTC	TRBJ2-5	TRBV9	-	TRBD1
CASSPYRGTYEQYF	TGTGCCAGCTCACCATACAGGGGAACCTACGAGCAGTACTTC	TRBJ2-7	TRBV18	-	TRBD1
CAWSGGGLETQYF	TGTGCCTGGAGCGGGGGGGGGTTAGAGACCCAGTACTTC	TRBJ2-5	TRBV30	-	TRBD2
CASSNSYGYTF	TGTGCCAGCAGCAACAGCTATGGCTACACCTTC	TRBJ1-2	TRBV6-5	-	-
CASSPGGRANQPQHF	TGTGCCAGCTCACCAGGGGGGAGGGCGAATCAGCCCCAGCATTTT	TRBJ1-5	TRBV18	-	-
CASSESRDRVNEQYF	TGCGCCAGCAGTGAGTCTCGGGACAGGGTGAACGAGCAGTACTTC	TRBJ2-7	TRBV10-1	once	TRBD1
CASSQQGAISTDTQYF	TGTGCCAGCAGTCAACAGGGGGCAATTAGCACAGATACGCAGTATTTT	TRBJ2-3	TRBV2	once	TRBD1
CSSSWGTGGNEKLFF	TGTTCCAGCAGCTGGGGGACAGGGGGTAATGAAAAACTGTTTTTT	TRBJ1-4	TRBV7-9	-	TRBD1
CASSSTKRGLSAGYTF	TGTGCCAGCAGCTCGACGAAACGCGGACTGAGTGCCGGCTACACCTTC	TRBJ1-2	TRBV7-6	once	-
CASSRRGGLWETQYF	TGTGCCAGCAGCCGGCGGGGGGGCCTCTGGGAGACCCAGTACTTC	TRBJ2-5	TRBV5-4	-	TRBD2
CASSQGQYQETQYF	TGTGCCAGCAGCCAAGGACAGTACCAAGAGACCCAGTACTTC	TRBJ2-5	TRBV28	-	-
CATSGVTSTDTQYF	TGTGCCACTTCCGGGGTTACGAGCACAGATACGCAGTATTTT	TRBJ2-3	TRBV10-3	-	-